This T cell receptor (beta chain) was retrieved from a study of blood T cells in healthy people across ages. The V gene's germline CDR1 is DFQATT and CDR2 SNEGSKA (reference sequence). The CDR3 covers 11 residues. V lost 3 bases and J 6 bases, leaving 7 bases between the germline ends. Using a J-beta primer mix together with a sample-barcoded 5' primer, a second PCR was run for roughly 6 to 11 cycles. TCRdb recomputed calls from the 5' RACE reads with MiXCR, one row per CDR3 protein. The sample holds hundreds of thousands of distinct CDR3 sequences; more than 40% are singletons and the top ten take 25% to 35%.

This chain links TRBV20-1 with TRBJ2-3; D uncertain. The receptor was derived from a woman in her sixties or seventies in good health. Sequenced: blood. For the CDR3, the DNA is TGCAGTGCTAGTCCTGGGGATACGCAGTATTTT. This sequence encodes CSASPGDTQYF.